These 10 T cell receptor beta chains came from one sample sequenced in a study of control samples from healthy donors and cancer patients. Profiling relied on immunoSEQ multiplex PCR, and the TCRdb table lists in-frame clones only, not all of them. This table holds tens of thousands of clones, about 87% found once. What was sequenced was PBMCs. The receptors originated from a woman in her forties or fifties with head and neck cancer.

The V and J genes are TRBV18 and TRBJ1-3; 11 nucleotides align to TRBD1. The CDR3 is made up of 17 amino acids. Losses at the gene ends were 3 bases for V and 0 bases for J; bases not matched to a gene: 4. CDR1 and CDR2 (germline): KGHSH, LQKENI. Written as DNA, the CDR3 is TGTGCCAGCTCACCCGTCGGGACAGGGGGCTCTGGAAACACCATATATTTT. Residues: CASSPVGTGGSGNTIYF.

This chain connects TRBV11-3 to TRBJ2-3, with D maybe TRBD2 (6 bases). V was shortened by 1 base and J by 0 bases, with 8 bases between the two germline ends. The CDR3 spans 15 residues. The germline CDR1 and CDR2 sequences are SGHNT and YENEEA. CDR3 bases: TGTGCCAGCAGCTTAGGGGGACTTAGCACAGATACGCAGTATTTT. Its translation is CASSLGGLSTDTQYF.

CDR3 protein: CASSQLEGASYNEQFF. Written as DNA, the CDR3 is TGCGCCAGCAGCCAGCTAGAGGGGGCCTCCTACAATGAGCAGTTCTTC. The V call is TRBV5-1, the J call TRBJ2-1; 7 nucleotides match TRBD1. Losses at the gene ends were 4 bases for V and 0 bases for J; bases not matched to a gene: 7. The CDR3 runs to 16 residues. CDR1 and CDR2 from the germline V gene are SGHRS and YFSETQ.

The chain is built from TRBV10-3 and TRBJ2-3, with 8 nucleotides matching TRBD1. CDR1 ENHRY and CDR2 SYGVKD come from the germline V gene. This CDR3 comprises 18 residues. Trimming took 7 bases from V and 0 from J; bases not matched to a gene: 15. The CDR3 DNA reads TGTGCCATCAAGCCGGGGACAGGTGGCTTGCCTAGCACAGATACGCAGTATTTT. It yields the protein CAIKPGTGGLPSTDTQYF.

This clone was counted a few times. This chain uses TRBV6-2 or TRBV6-3 with TRBJ1-5; TRBD1 is a possible D gene (5 bases). Looked up from germline, CDR1 is MNHEY and CDR2 is SVGEGT. Trimming stripped 2 bases from V and 6 bases from J, with 8 bases between. The CDR3 is made up of 13 amino acids. The DNA for the CDR3 is TGTGCCAGCAGTTACGAGGGACGTCAGCCCCAGCATTTT. Translating gives CASSYEGRQPQHF.

This chain links TRBV19 with TRBJ2-1; D gene uncertain. The CDR3 runs 14 residues. Trimming left V 6 bases short and J 0 bases short, with 9 bases between. Germline lookup yields CDR1 LNHDA and CDR2 SQIVND (reference sequence). The CDR3 region is CASSKVTSYNEQFF. As DNA, the CDR3 is TGTGCCAGTAGCAAGGTGACCTCCTACAATGAGCAGTTCTTC.

V gene TRBV9 combines with J gene TRBJ1-1; D may be TRBD1 (6 bases). CDR3 length: 16 residues. From germline, CDR1 is SGDLS and CDR2 YYNGEE. Trimming pared 0 bases from V and 0 bases from J, leaving 12 bases between. The CDR3 nucleotides read TGTGCCAGCAGCGTAGAACTGGACAGCATGAACACTGAAGCTTTCTTT. Its translation: CASSVELDSMNTEAFF.

The V call is TRBV7-9, the J call TRBJ2-1, with TRBD2 matching over 10 bases. The J segment lost 0 bases and the V segment lost 0 bases, leaving 8 bases of the junction unmatched. This CDR3 contains 19 residues. Germline values: CDR1 SEHNR, CDR2 FQNEAQ (reference sequence). CDR3 in amino acids: CASSLARSSGGPSYNEQFF. The CDR3 DNA sequence: TGTGCCAGCAGCTTAGCGCGGTCTAGCGGGGGCCCCTCCTACAATGAGCAGTTCTTC.

This clone was seen only once. The CDR3 region has the DNA TGTGCCAGCAGTTTATTCAGGGGTAACGAGCAGTACTTC. Translation: CASSLFRGNEQYF. The genes are TRBV28 and TRBJ2-7, with D possibly TRBD1 on 6 matching bases. Germline values: CDR1 MDHEN, CDR2 SYDVKM. V was pared by 1 base and J by 5 bases, with 9 bases between. This CDR3 region has 13 residues.

The chain links TRBV4-3 to TRBJ2-7; D is unclear. This CDR3 spans 14 amino acids. Per germline, CDR1 LGHNA and CDR2 YSLEER. Trimming took 0 bases from V and 2 from J, leaving 8 bases between them. The CDR3 bases are TGCGCCAGCAGCCAAGAGGCAGCTACCTACGAGCAGTACTTC. Translation gives CASSQEAATYEQYF.